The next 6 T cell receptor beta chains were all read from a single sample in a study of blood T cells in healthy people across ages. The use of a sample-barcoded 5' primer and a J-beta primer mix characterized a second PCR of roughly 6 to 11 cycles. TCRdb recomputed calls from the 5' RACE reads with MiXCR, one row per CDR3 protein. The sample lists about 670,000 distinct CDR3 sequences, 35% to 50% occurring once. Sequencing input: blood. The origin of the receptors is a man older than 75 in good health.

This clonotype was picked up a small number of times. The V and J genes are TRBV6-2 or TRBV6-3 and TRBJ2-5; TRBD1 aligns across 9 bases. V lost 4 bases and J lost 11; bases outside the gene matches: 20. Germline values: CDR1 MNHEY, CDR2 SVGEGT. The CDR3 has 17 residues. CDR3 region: CASSSPGTGKSLREQYF. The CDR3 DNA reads TGTGCCAGCAGTTCCCCCGGGACAGGGAAGTCTCTAAGGGAGCAGTACTTC.

As DNA, the CDR3 is TGCAGTGCGACACCGGGACTAGCGGGAGTTGCCTCCTACGAGCAGTACTTC. This sequence encodes CSATPGLAGVASYEQYF. The J gene is TRBJ2-7, the V gene TRBV20-1, with 14 bases matching TRBD2. Trimming cost V 6 bases and J 0 bases; bases outside gene matches: 10. Germline assignment: CDR1 DFQATT and CDR2 SNEGSKA (reference sequence). The CDR3 loop spans 17 amino acids.

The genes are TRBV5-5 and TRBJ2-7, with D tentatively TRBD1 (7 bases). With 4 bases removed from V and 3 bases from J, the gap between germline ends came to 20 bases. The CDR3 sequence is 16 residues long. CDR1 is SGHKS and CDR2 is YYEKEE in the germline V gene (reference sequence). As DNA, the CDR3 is TGTGCCAGCAGCCCGATCAGGCAGGGGGGAGGCTACGAGCAGTACTTC. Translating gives CASSPIRQGGGYEQYF. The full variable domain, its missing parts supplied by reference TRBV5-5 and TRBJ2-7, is DAGVTQSPTHLIKTRGQQVTLRCSPISGHKSVSWYQQVLGQGPQFIFQYYEKEERGRGNFPDRFSARQFPNYSSELNVNALLLGDSALYLCASSPIRQGGGYEQYFGPGTRLTVT.

This chain's CDR3 is CATCRAGSNQPQHF. CDR3 DNA: TGTGCCACCTGCCGGGCCGGGAGCAATCAGCCCCAGCATTTT. V usage is TRBV6-1 and J usage is TRBJ1-5; the D is unclear. CDR1 and CDR2 from the germline V gene are MNHNS and SASEGT. The CDR3 covers 14 residues. V was clipped by 10 bases and J by 1 base, with 14 bases between them.

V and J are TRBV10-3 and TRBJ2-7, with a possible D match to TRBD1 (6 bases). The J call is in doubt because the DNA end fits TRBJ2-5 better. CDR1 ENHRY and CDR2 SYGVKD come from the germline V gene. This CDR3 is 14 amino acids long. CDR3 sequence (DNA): TGTGCCATCAGATCCGACAGGTCTGGAGAGACCCAGTACTTC. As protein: CAIRSDRSGETQYF.

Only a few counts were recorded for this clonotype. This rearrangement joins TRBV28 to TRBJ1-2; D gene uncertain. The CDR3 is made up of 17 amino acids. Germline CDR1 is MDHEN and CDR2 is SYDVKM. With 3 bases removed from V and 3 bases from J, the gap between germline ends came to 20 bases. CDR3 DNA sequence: TGTGCCAGCAGTTTGTTACTTCGCAGGATGAGAGACTATGGCTACACCTTC. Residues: CASSLLLRRMRDYGYTF.